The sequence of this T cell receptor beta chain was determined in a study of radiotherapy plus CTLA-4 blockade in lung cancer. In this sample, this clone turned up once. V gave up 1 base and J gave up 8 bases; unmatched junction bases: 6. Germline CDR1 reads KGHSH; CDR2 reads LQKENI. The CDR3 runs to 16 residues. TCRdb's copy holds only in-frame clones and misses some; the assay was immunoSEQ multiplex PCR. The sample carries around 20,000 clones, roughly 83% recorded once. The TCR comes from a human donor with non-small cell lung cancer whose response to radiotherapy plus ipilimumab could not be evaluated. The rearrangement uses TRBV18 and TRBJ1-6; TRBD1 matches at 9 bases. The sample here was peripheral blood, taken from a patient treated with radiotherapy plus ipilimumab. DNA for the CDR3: TGTGCCAGCTCACCACAAGAGTGGACAGGGGATTCACCCCTCCACTTT. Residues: CASSPQEWTGDSPLHF.